This TCR beta chain is from a study of T cell responses to AZD1222 COVID-19 vaccine. Study-level points and caveats: Targeting of unmutated variant regions was reportedly seen in nearly half of spike-specific TCRs.

Germline CDR1 SGHAT, CDR2 FQNNGV. Trimming took 3 bases from V and 6 from J; bases not matched to a gene: 13. The CDR3 spans 16 residues. Produced via immunoSEQ multiplex PCR; TCRdb's table is partial and in-frame only. The sample contains around 160,000 clones, around four fifths of which appear only once. Note on this clone: Antigen unknown.

The specimen was peripheral blood, collected on day 0 of MenACWY control vaccination. V usage is TRBV11-2 and J usage is TRBJ2-7; 8 nucleotides align to TRBD1. This sequence originates from an adult in good health. The CDR3 DNA sequence: TGTGCCAGCAGCTTGATGACCGGACAGGGCTCGGGCGAGCAGTACTTC. Translation gives CASSLMTGQGSGEQYF.